This TCR beta chain was observed in a study of blood T cell repertoires in COVID-19. Germline V gene lookup returns CDR1 SNHLY and CDR2 FYNNEI. The CDR3 consists of 18 residues. With V trimmed by 5 bases and J by 10 bases, 20 bases remained unmatched. Assay used: immunoSEQ multiplex PCR; TCRdb lists only in-frame clones, some missing. The sample lists more than 150,000 clones; less than 90% were seen once. The rearrangement links TRBV2 to TRBJ2-3; 11 bases match TRBD1. Sequencing was performed on peripheral blood. This TCR was sampled from a woman between 65 and 79 years old with acute or convalescent COVID-19. CDR3 region: CASSPLPGQGAAEFAQYF. The CDR3 DNA reads TGTGCCAGCAGTCCTTTGCCCGGACAGGGGGCGGCCGAATTTGCGCAGTATTTT.